This TCR beta chain stems from a study of T cell responses to AZD1222 COVID-19 vaccine. General study points: Only six individuals given AZD1222 were seropositive at baseline. Spike-specific TCR repertoires showed rising breadth and depth after two AZD1222 doses.

Profiled with immunoSEQ multiplex PCR; TCRdb holds only in-frame clones, not every one. This table has approximately 180,000 clones, approximately 92% appearing once. This CDR3 spans 13 amino acids. In germline, CDR1 is LNHDA, CDR2 SQIVND (reference sequence). V was cut by 7 bases and J by 7 bases, with 14 bases left in between. As regards this clone: Its antigen remains unidentified.

Here the sequenced sample was peripheral blood, taken on day 0 of AZD1222 vaccination. This TCR derives from an adult in good health. The chain is built from TRBV19 and TRBJ1-5, with D perhaps TRBD1 (5 bases). Here the CDR3 DNA reads TGTGCCAGTACCCTCAGTTGGGGGCAGCCCCAGCATTTT. This codes for CASTLSWGQPQHF.